A selection of T cell receptor beta chains follows, all from one sample in a study of HIV-infected patients and healthy controls. One entry per CDR3 protein, called by TCRdb with MiXCR from the 5' RACE reads. The data contain about 67,000 distinct CDR3 sequences, approximately 16% of them seen just once; the ten biggest clones take up 5.5% to 6%. Sequenced sample: CD4+ T cells from blood. The receptors come from a human donor in good health. CDR3s include the opening cysteine and the closing phenylalanine or tryptophan. Fields, in order: D gene, J gene, clone size, V gene, CDR3 DNA, CDR3 protein. D genes are given only for firm matches. Clone size is given for some rows only: seen once, a few or many times, or a class if the clone is expanded.

d_call: TRBD1; j_call: TRBJ2-2; clone_size: few; v_call: TRBV11-1; cdr3_nt: TGTGCCAGCAGTTTTCGGGACAGGAACACCGGGGAGCTGTTTTTT; cdr3_aa: CASSFRDRNTGELFF
d_call: NA; j_call: TRBJ1-1; clone_size: many; v_call: TRBV14; cdr3_nt: TGTGCCAGCAGCCCGGGTGTGTGGGACACTGAAGCTTTCTTT; cdr3_aa: CASSPGVWDTEAFF
d_call: NA; j_call: TRBJ2-7; clone_size: few; v_call: TRBV25-1; cdr3_nt: TGTGCCAGCAGTGGTGGGGAGCTTAGGACCTACGAGCAGTACTTC; cdr3_aa: CASSGGELRTYEQYF
d_call: NA; j_call: TRBJ1-1; clone_size: few; v_call: TRBV15; cdr3_nt: TGTGCCACCAGCAGACCAAGTCAGGGGAACACTGAAGCTTTCTTT; cdr3_aa: CATSRPSQGNTEAFF
d_call: TRBD2; j_call: TRBJ2-1; clone_size: many; v_call: TRBV14; cdr3_nt: TGTGCCAGCAGCCAAGGGAGGACTAGCGGGAGGGGTCAGTTCTTC; cdr3_aa: CASSQGRTSGRGQFF
d_call: TRBD1; j_call: TRBJ2-6; clone_size: many; v_call: TRBV18; cdr3_nt: TGTGCCAGCTCACCTTTCCAGGGGGCGTCTGGGGCCAACGTCCTGACTTTC; cdr3_aa: CASSPFQGASGANVLTF
d_call: TRBD1; j_call: TRBJ2-1; clone_size: few; v_call: TRBV19; cdr3_nt: TGTGCCAGACGGGACAGGGTATACAATGAGCAGTTCTTC; cdr3_aa: CARRDRVYNEQFF
d_call: NA; j_call: TRBJ2-7; clone_size: NA; v_call: TRBV20-1; cdr3_nt: TGCAGTGCTAGCTTACGGGACGAGCAGTACTTC; cdr3_aa: CSASLRDEQYF
d_call: NA; j_call: TRBJ1-2; clone_size: few; v_call: TRBV7-2; cdr3_nt: TGTGCCAGCAGCTTAGGCGAGGGCATCTATGGCTACACCTTC; cdr3_aa: CASSLGEGIYGYTF
d_call: NA; j_call: TRBJ2-3; clone_size: many; v_call: TRBV14; cdr3_nt: TGTGCCAGCAGCCAAGCGACAGTCTACACAGATACGCAGTATTTT; cdr3_aa: CASSQATVYTDTQYF
d_call: NA; j_call: TRBJ2-2; clone_size: NA; v_call: TRBV12-3/TRBV12-4; cdr3_nt: TGTGCCAGCAGTCCCCGGGACTTTCTCGGCCCCCCCCGGGAGCTGTTTTTT; cdr3_aa: CASSPRDFLGPPRELFF
d_call: TRBD2; j_call: TRBJ2-1; clone_size: NA; v_call: TRBV7-2; cdr3_nt: TGTGCCAGCCAGCGGGGGGGCCTCTTCTATGAGCAGTTCTTC; cdr3_aa: CASQRGGLFYEQFF
d_call: NA; j_call: TRBJ2-3; clone_size: NA; v_call: TRBV7-9; cdr3_nt: TGTGCCAGCATGGTATCGGGCACAGATACGCAGTATTTT; cdr3_aa: CASMVSGTDTQYF
d_call: NA; j_call: TRBJ1-1; clone_size: medium-sized; v_call: TRBV6-5; cdr3_nt: TGTGCCAGCAGCTTTACAGCCCGCACTGAAGCTTTCTTT; cdr3_aa: CASSFTARTEAFF
d_call: NA; j_call: TRBJ2-1; clone_size: NA; v_call: TRBV6-1; cdr3_nt: TGTGCCAGCAGTGTAGCGGCCACCTACAATGAGCAGTTCTTC; cdr3_aa: CASSVAATYNEQFF
d_call: TRBD1; j_call: TRBJ1-5; clone_size: few; v_call: TRBV19; cdr3_nt: TGTGCCAGTAGTATACCAACAGGGGTCAATCAGCCCCAGCATTTT; cdr3_aa: CASSIPTGVNQPQHF
d_call: TRBD2; j_call: TRBJ2-7; clone_size: few; v_call: TRBV18; cdr3_nt: TGTGCCAGCTCACCACCGTTTTCCGACGGCGGGAGGACCCACTACGAGCAGTACTTC; cdr3_aa: CASSPPFSDGGRTHYEQYF
d_call: NA; j_call: TRBJ1-2; clone_size: NA; v_call: TRBV12-3/TRBV12-4; cdr3_nt: TGTGCCAGCAGTTTAGGACAGCAAGCTAACTATGGCTACACCTTC; cdr3_aa: CASSLGQQANYGYTF
d_call: NA; j_call: TRBJ2-3; clone_size: few; v_call: TRBV6-6; cdr3_nt: TGTGCCAGCAGTTACAAAGGGTTTGTGGGCACAGATACGCAGTATTTT; cdr3_aa: CASSYKGFVGTDTQYF
d_call: NA; j_call: TRBJ1-5; clone_size: many; v_call: TRBV28; cdr3_nt: TGTGCCAGCAGTTGGGGGAGCAATCAGCCCCAGCATTTT; cdr3_aa: CASSWGSNQPQHF
d_call: TRBD2; j_call: TRBJ2-1; clone_size: few; v_call: TRBV20-1; cdr3_nt: TGCAGTTACGGGAGGGCTGGGGGTGCCTCCTACAATGAGCAGTTCTTC; cdr3_aa: CSYGRAGGASYNEQFF
d_call: NA; j_call: TRBJ2-7; clone_size: many; v_call: TRBV12-3/TRBV12-4; cdr3_nt: TGTGCCAGCAGTCCCGAATTTTTCCCCATCTCCTACGAGCAGTACTTC; cdr3_aa: CASSPEFFPISYEQYF
d_call: NA; j_call: TRBJ2-1; clone_size: few; v_call: TRBV2; cdr3_nt: TGTGCCAGCAGTGAGCAGGGAGGTCTCGGGCAGTTCTTC; cdr3_aa: CASSEQGGLGQFF
d_call: NA; j_call: TRBJ2-2; clone_size: few; v_call: TRBV6-2/TRBV6-3; cdr3_nt: TGTGCCAGCAAATCACAGTGGAGAAACACCGGGGAGCTGTTTTTT; cdr3_aa: CASKSQWRNTGELFF
d_call: NA; j_call: TRBJ2-1; clone_size: many; v_call: TRBV6-2/TRBV6-3; cdr3_nt: TGTGCCAGCAGTTACTCACCACCGGCAGAAAACAATGAGCAGTTCTTC; cdr3_aa: CASSYSPPAENNEQFF
d_call: NA; j_call: TRBJ1-3; clone_size: many; v_call: TRBV2; cdr3_nt: TGTGCCAGCAGTCTGACAGACTCTGGAAACACCATATATTTT; cdr3_aa: CASSLTDSGNTIYF
d_call: NA; j_call: TRBJ2-7; clone_size: NA; v_call: TRBV5-1; cdr3_nt: TGCGCCAGCAGCCCCGGATCAGGTCCCTACGAGCAGTACTTC; cdr3_aa: CASSPGSGPYEQYF
d_call: TRBD2; j_call: TRBJ2-3; clone_size: few; v_call: TRBV3-1; cdr3_nt: TGTGCCAGCAGCTCTCGGGGGGACACAGATACGCAGTATTTT; cdr3_aa: CASSSRGDTDTQYF
d_call: NA; j_call: TRBJ1-6; clone_size: many; v_call: TRBV20-1; cdr3_nt: TGCAGTGCTAGACCGGCAGGGTCTTCACCCCTCCACTTT; cdr3_aa: CSARPAGSSPLHF
d_call: NA; j_call: TRBJ2-7; clone_size: many; v_call: TRBV6-2/TRBV6-3; cdr3_nt: TGTGCCAGCAGTTACTCGGCCAGGAGCTCCTACGAGCAGTACTTC; cdr3_aa: CASSYSARSSYEQYF
d_call: NA; j_call: TRBJ1-1; clone_size: NA; v_call: TRBV6-2/TRBV6-3; cdr3_nt: TGTGCCAGCACAGCTCGAGGTTACATGAACACTGAAGCTTTCTTT; cdr3_aa: CASTARGYMNTEAFF
d_call: NA; j_call: TRBJ1-1; clone_size: few; v_call: TRBV7-9; cdr3_nt: TGTGCCAGCAGCGGGACGGAGGGCACTGAAGCTTTCTTT; cdr3_aa: CASSGTEGTEAFF
d_call: NA; j_call: TRBJ2-5; clone_size: many; v_call: TRBV28; cdr3_nt: TGTGCCAGCAGTCCACGACAGGTTGGAGAGACCCAGTACTTC; cdr3_aa: CASSPRQVGETQYF
d_call: NA; j_call: TRBJ2-3; clone_size: NA; v_call: TRBV6-1; cdr3_nt: TGTGCCAGCAGGAAAGTGGGGGCGACGCCTTCGCAGTATTTT; cdr3_aa: CASRKVGATPSQYF
d_call: NA; j_call: TRBJ2-4; clone_size: few; v_call: TRBV15; cdr3_nt: TGTGCCACCAGCAGAGATAGAATCGGGGGAGTACACATTCAGTACTTC; cdr3_aa: CATSRDRIGGVHIQYF
d_call: TRBD2; j_call: TRBJ2-7; clone_size: few; v_call: TRBV6-2/TRBV6-3; cdr3_nt: TGTGCCAGCAGCCAGGAGACTAGCGGGAGGGCCTACGAGCAGTACTTC; cdr3_aa: CASSQETSGRAYEQYF
d_call: NA; j_call: TRBJ1-1; clone_size: NA; v_call: TRBV20-1; cdr3_nt: TGCAGTGCTAGAGATAGGCGGGGATCATTAACTGAAGCTTTCTTT; cdr3_aa: CSARDRRGSLTEAFF
d_call: TRBD2; j_call: TRBJ2-3; clone_size: NA; v_call: TRBV29-1; cdr3_nt: TGCAGCGCCCGTACCCTAGCGGGGGCCGGGGATACGCAGTATTTT; cdr3_aa: CSARTLAGAGDTQYF
d_call: NA; j_call: TRBJ2-3; clone_size: many; v_call: TRBV13; cdr3_nt: TGTGCCAGCAGCCCACCCCGAGCGGTTGACCCAGATACGCAGTATTTT; cdr3_aa: CASSPPRAVDPDTQYF
d_call: NA; j_call: TRBJ2-1; clone_size: NA; v_call: TRBV19; cdr3_nt: TGTGCCAGTAGTGCCCTAGGGGCATCCTACAATGAGCAGTTCTTC; cdr3_aa: CASSALGASYNEQFF
d_call: NA; j_call: TRBJ2-1; clone_size: NA; v_call: TRBV5-5; cdr3_nt: TGTGCCAGCAAATCCCGACAGAGCTCCTACAATGAGCAGTTCTTC; cdr3_aa: CASKSRQSSYNEQFF
d_call: NA; j_call: TRBJ1-1; clone_size: many; v_call: TRBV4-3; cdr3_nt: TGCGCCAGCAGCCAGGTGAAGGGGGGCACTGAAGCTTTCTTT; cdr3_aa: CASSQVKGGTEAFF
d_call: TRBD1; j_call: TRBJ1-5; clone_size: few; v_call: TRBV6-6; cdr3_nt: TGTGCCAGCAGTTACCCTACACCACAGGGGAGGAATCAGCCCCAGCATTTT; cdr3_aa: CASSYPTPQGRNQPQHF
d_call: NA; j_call: TRBJ1-1; clone_size: many; v_call: TRBV6-5; cdr3_nt: TGTGCCAGCAGTTACGAGGCGGCGAACACTGAAGCTTTCTTT; cdr3_aa: CASSYEAANTEAFF
d_call: NA; j_call: TRBJ2-2; clone_size: few; v_call: TRBV6-5; cdr3_nt: TGTGCCAGCAGAGAAGGTGGAGCGAACACCGGGGAGCTGTTTTTT; cdr3_aa: CASREGGANTGELFF
d_call: TRBD2; j_call: TRBJ2-5; clone_size: many; v_call: TRBV11-3; cdr3_nt: TGTGCCAGCAATCAGCTAGCGGGAGAGACCCAGTACTTC; cdr3_aa: CASNQLAGETQYF
d_call: NA; j_call: TRBJ2-7; clone_size: NA; v_call: TRBV6-2/TRBV6-3; cdr3_nt: TGTGCCAGCAGTTACTCGAAAATCCAGGCCGAGCAGTACTTC; cdr3_aa: CASSYSKIQAEQYF
d_call: NA; j_call: TRBJ1-5; clone_size: few; v_call: TRBV6-5; cdr3_nt: TGTGCCAGCAGCCAGACGGGGGGGCCGAATCAGCCCCAGCATTTT; cdr3_aa: CASSQTGGPNQPQHF
d_call: NA; j_call: TRBJ1-2; clone_size: few; v_call: TRBV12-3/TRBV12-4; cdr3_nt: TGTGCCAGCAGGGGGGCGCCCCATGGCTACACCTTC; cdr3_aa: CASRGAPHGYTF
d_call: NA; j_call: TRBJ1-3; clone_size: NA; v_call: TRBV11-2; cdr3_nt: TGTGCCAGCAGCTTAGTCTCCGGACAGATAAGAGACACCATATATTTT; cdr3_aa: CASSLVSGQIRDTIYF
d_call: NA; j_call: TRBJ2-2; clone_size: few; v_call: TRBV23-1; cdr3_nt: TGCGCCAGCAGTCAATCAGGCAGCACCGGGGAGCTGTTTTTT; cdr3_aa: CASSQSGSTGELFF
d_call: NA; j_call: TRBJ2-7; clone_size: many; v_call: TRBV6-1; cdr3_nt: TGTGCCACGGCGCTGGTGGGCAACGTTCCACTTCAGTACTTC; cdr3_aa: CATALVGNVPLQYF
d_call: TRBD1; j_call: TRBJ2-3; clone_size: many; v_call: TRBV7-6; cdr3_nt: TGTGCCAGCAGCTCACGGCAGGGGACAGGGTCGGGACATACGCAGTATTTT; cdr3_aa: CASSSRQGTGSGHTQYF
d_call: NA; j_call: TRBJ2-7; clone_size: NA; v_call: TRBV25-1; cdr3_nt: TGTGCCAGCAGTGGGGGGGTCGGGGTCCCCTACGAGCAGTACTTC; cdr3_aa: CASSGGVGVPYEQYF
d_call: NA; j_call: TRBJ1-3; clone_size: NA; v_call: TRBV15; cdr3_nt: TGTGCCACCAGCAGATCCGGGCCCCCCTCTGGAAACACCATATATTTT; cdr3_aa: CATSRSGPPSGNTIYF
d_call: NA; j_call: TRBJ2-6; clone_size: few; v_call: TRBV23-1; cdr3_nt: TGCGCCAGCAACTCAGGGTCTGGGGCCAACGTCCTGACTTTC; cdr3_aa: CASNSGSGANVLTF
d_call: NA; j_call: TRBJ1-1; clone_size: few; v_call: TRBV9; cdr3_nt: TGTGCCAGCAGCCCCACGGGGCTGAACACTGAAGCTTTCTTT; cdr3_aa: CASSPTGLNTEAFF
d_call: TRBD2; j_call: TRBJ2-3; clone_size: NA; v_call: TRBV20-1; cdr3_nt: TGCAGTGCTTGGGACTACCTAAGCACAGATACGCAGTATTTT; cdr3_aa: CSAWDYLSTDTQYF
d_call: TRBD1; j_call: TRBJ1-6; clone_size: NA; v_call: TRBV2; cdr3_nt: TGTGCCAGCAGTGCGACAGGGTTCAACTCACCCCTCCACTTT; cdr3_aa: CASSATGFNSPLHF
d_call: NA; j_call: TRBJ1-2; clone_size: few; v_call: TRBV4-2; cdr3_nt: TGTGCCAGCAGCCAAGACTTCTTTTCCGGGGCCCAGTTCTATGGCTACACCTTC; cdr3_aa: CASSQDFFSGAQFYGYTF